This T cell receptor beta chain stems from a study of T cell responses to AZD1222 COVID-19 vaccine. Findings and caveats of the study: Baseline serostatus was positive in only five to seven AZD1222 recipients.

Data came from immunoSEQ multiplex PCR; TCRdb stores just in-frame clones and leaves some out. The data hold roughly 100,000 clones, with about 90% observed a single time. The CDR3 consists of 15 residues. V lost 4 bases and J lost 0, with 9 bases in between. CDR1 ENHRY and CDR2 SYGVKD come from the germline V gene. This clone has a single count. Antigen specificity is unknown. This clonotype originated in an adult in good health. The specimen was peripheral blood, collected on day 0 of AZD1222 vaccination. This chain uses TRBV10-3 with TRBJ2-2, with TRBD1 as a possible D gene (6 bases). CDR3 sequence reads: CAISAGTTNTGELFF. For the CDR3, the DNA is TGTGCCATCAGTGCTGGGACAACGAACACCGGGGAGCTGTTTTTT.